Below are 3 T cell receptor beta chains sequenced from a single sample in a study of tumor and adjacent non-tumor tissue in lung cancer. A modified ARM-PCR protocol with three rounds of nested PCR amplified TCRbeta. MiXCR was run by TCRdb on the multiplex PCR reads, yielding one entry per CDR3 protein. The repertoire holds approximately 70,000 distinct CDR3 sequences, with 73% as singletons. RNA was extracted from bulk tissue without any cell sorting. The sequencing sample was made of lung tumor tissue. The receptors were sampled from a man in his 60s with non-small cell lung cancer.

Comment on this clonotype: One junction end does not reproduce the germline sequence, and a read error may be involved. This chain uses TRBV29-1 with TRBJ2-1, with D possibly TRBD1 on 5 matching bases. This CDR3 spans 12 amino acids. Germline assignment: CDR1 SQVTM and CDR2 ANQGSEA. The CDR3 protein is CGVDQGLDEQFF. CDR3 DNA sequence: TGCGGCGTTGATCAGGGCTTAGATGAGCAGTTCTTC.

With regard to this clonotype: This is likely a read error, given that the CDR3 carries no conserved phenylalanine or tryptophan at its end. The chain links TRBV11-1 to TRBJ2-5; possible D gene TRBD1, 6 bases. The CDR3 is made up of 14 amino acids. The germline CDR1 and CDR2 sequences are SGHAT and FQDESV (reference sequence). With 1 base removed from V and 5 bases from J, the gap between germline ends came to 11 bases. The CDR3 DNA reads TGTGCCAGCAGCTTAGTGGGACAAGCGGAGACCCAGTACATC. It yields the protein CASSLVGQAETQYI.

On this clonotype: The junction shows a germline mismatch at one end, possibly a read error. The V and J genes are TRBV29-1 and TRBJ2-2, with TRBD1 as a possible D gene (6 bases). This CDR3 contains 14 residues. Germline V gives CDR1 SQVTM, CDR2 ANQGSEA. CDR3 coding DNA: TGCAGCTTTGGGGGTCCAGGGGCCACCAGGGAGCTGTTTTTT. Translation gives CSFGGPGATRELFF.